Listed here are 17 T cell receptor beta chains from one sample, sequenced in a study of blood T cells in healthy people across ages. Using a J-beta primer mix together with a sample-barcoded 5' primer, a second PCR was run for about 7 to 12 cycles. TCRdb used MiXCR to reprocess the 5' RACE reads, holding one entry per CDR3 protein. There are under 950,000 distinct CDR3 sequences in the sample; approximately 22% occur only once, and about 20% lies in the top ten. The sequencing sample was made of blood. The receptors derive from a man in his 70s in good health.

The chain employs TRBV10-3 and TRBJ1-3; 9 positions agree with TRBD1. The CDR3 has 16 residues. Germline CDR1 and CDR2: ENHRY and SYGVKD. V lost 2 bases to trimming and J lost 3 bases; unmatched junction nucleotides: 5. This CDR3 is CAISEGWTGDGNTIYF. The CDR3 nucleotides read TGTGCCATCAGTGAGGGGTGGACAGGGGATGGAAACACCATATATTTT.

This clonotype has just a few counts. Here the CDR3 DNA reads TGTGCCAGCAGCCTTCGGGCTTACAGGGGAAAAGGCTACACCTTC. Translating it yields CASSLRAYRGKGYTF. The chain uses TRBV3-1 and TRBJ1-2, with 7 positions matching TRBD1. The CDR3 extends over 15 amino acids. Germline assignment: CDR1 LGHDT and CDR2 YNNKEL (reference sequence). J gave up 8 bases and V 4 bases, and 13 bases lay outside the gene matches.

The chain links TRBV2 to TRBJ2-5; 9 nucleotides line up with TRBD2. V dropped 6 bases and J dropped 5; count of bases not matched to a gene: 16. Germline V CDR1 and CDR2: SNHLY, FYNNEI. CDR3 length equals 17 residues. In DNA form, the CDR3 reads TGTGCCAGCAGATCGGCTAGCGGGGATAAAAAAGGGGAGACCCAGTACTTC. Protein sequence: CASRSASGDKKGETQYF.

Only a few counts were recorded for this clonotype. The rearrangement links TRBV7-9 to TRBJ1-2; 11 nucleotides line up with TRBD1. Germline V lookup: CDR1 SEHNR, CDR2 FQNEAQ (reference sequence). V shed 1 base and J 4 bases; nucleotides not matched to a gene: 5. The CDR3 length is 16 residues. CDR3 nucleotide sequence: TGTGCCAGCAGCTTAGATCGGACAGGGGGCCCCTATGGCTACACCTTC. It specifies CASSLDRTGGPYGYTF.

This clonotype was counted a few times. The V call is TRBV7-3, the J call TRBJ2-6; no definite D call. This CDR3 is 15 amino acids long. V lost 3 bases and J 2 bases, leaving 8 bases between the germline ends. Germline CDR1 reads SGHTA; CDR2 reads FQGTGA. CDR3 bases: TGTGCCAGCAGCTTGAGGTCTCCTGGGGCCAACGTCCTGACTTTC. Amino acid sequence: CASSLRSPGANVLTF.

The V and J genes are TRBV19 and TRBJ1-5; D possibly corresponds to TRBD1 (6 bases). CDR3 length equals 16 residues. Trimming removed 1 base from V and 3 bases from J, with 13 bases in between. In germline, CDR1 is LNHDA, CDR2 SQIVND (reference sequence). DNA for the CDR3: TGTGCCAGTAGTATAGCCGGGGGCTATGACAATCAGCCCCAGCATTTT. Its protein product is CASSIAGGYDNQPQHF.

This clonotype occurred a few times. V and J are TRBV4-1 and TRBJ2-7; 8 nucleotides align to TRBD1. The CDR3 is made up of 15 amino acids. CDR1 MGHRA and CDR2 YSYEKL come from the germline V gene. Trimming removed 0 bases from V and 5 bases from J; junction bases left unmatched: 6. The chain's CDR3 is CASSQEPNRGNEQYF. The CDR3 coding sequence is TGCGCCAGCAGCCAAGAGCCTAACAGGGGGAACGAGCAGTACTTC.

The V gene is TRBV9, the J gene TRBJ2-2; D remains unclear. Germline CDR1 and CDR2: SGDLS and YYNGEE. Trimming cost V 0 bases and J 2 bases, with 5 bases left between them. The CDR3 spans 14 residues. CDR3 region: CASSVELNTGELFF. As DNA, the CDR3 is TGTGCCAGCAGCGTAGAGCTAAACACCGGGGAGCTGTTTTTT.

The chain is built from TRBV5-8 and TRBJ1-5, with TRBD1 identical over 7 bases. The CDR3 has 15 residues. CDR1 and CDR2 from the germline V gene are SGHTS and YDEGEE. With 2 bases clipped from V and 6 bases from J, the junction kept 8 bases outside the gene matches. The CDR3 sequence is CASSFPGGYGQPQHF. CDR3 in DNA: TGTGCCAGCAGCTTCCCAGGGGGTTACGGTCAGCCCCAGCATTTT.

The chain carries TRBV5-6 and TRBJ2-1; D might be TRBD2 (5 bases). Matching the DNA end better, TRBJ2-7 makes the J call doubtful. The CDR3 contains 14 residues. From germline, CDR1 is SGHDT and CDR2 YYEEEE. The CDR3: CASSLRGSFSEQYF. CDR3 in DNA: TGTGCCAGCAGCTTGCGAGGGTCATTCTCAGAGCAGTACTTC.

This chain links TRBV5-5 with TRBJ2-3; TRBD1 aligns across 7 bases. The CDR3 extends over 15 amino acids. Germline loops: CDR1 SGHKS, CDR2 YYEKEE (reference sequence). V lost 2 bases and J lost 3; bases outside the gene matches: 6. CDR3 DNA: TGTGCCAGCAGCTTCCGGGACAGATTAACAGATACGCAGTATTTT. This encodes CASSFRDRLTDTQYF. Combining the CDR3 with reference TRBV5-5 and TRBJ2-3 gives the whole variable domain DAGVTQSPTHLIKTRGQQVTLRCSPISGHKSVSWYQQVLGQGPQFIFQYYEKEERGRGNFPDRFSARQFPNYSSELNVNALLLGDSALYLCASSFRDRLTDTQYFGPGTRLTVL.

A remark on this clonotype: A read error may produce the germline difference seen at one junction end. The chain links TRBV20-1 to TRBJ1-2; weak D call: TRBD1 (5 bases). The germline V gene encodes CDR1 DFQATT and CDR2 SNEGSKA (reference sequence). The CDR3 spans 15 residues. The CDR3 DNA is TGCAGTGCTGCCCTTTTACAGGAGGCTAACCATGGCTACACCTTC. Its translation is CSAALLQEANHGYTF.

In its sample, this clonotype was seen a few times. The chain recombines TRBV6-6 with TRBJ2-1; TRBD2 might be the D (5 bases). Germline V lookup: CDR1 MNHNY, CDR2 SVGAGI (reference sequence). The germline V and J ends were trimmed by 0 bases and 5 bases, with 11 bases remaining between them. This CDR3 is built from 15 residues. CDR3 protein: CASSYSRADDNEQFF. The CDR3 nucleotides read TGTGCCAGCAGTTACTCACGAGCGGATGACAATGAGCAGTTCTTC.

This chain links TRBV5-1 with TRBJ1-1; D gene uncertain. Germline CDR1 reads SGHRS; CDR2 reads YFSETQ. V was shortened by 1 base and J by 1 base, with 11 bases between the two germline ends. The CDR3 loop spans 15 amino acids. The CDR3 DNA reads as TGCGCCAGCAGCTTGTCGTCGGCAGGGAACACTGAAGCTTTCTTT. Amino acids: CASSLSSAGNTEAFF. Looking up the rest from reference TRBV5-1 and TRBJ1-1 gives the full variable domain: KAGVTQTPRYLIKTRGQQVTLSCSPISGHRSVSWYQQTPGQGLQFLFEYFSETQRNKGNFPGRFSGRQFSNSRSEMNVSTLELGDSALYLCASSLSSAGNTEAFFGQGTRLTVV.

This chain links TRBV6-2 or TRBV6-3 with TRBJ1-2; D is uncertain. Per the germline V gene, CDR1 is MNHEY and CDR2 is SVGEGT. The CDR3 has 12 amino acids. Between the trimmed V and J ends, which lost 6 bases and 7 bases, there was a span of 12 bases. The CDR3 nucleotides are TGTGCCAGCAGGACCCAGGAGCGTGGCTACACCTTC. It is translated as CASRTQERGYTF.

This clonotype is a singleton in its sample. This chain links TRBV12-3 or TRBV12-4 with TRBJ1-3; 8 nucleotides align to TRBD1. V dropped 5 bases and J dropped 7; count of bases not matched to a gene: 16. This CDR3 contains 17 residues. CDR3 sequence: CASSPLQGAAFGNTIYF. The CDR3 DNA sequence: TGTGCCAGCAGTCCCCTCCAGGGGGCCGCCTTCGGTAACACCATATATTTT.

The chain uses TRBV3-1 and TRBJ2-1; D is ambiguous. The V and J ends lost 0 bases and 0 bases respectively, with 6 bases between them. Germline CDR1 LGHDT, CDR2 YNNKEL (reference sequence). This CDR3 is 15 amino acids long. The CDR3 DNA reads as TGTGCCAGCAGCCAAGATATAAGCTCCTACAATGAGCAGTTCTTC. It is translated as CASSQDISSYNEQFF.